The 7 T cell receptor beta chains reported below all come from one sample, sequenced in a study of cytomegalovirus exposure and HLA in healthy donors. Sequencing was performed with immunoSEQ multiplex PCR; in TCRdb, only in-frame clones are kept and a portion is missing. This table holds some 68,000 clones, 95% to 97% found once. Input material: PBMCs. The receptors originated from a man between 18 and 35 years old in good health and CMV-seronegative.

V usage is TRBV5-1 and J usage is TRBJ2-1; tentative D call: TRBD1 (6 bases). V dropped 1 base and J dropped 7 bases, with 15 bases sitting between them. The CDR3 spans 15 residues. The germline V gene has CDR1 SGHRS and CDR2 YFSETQ. Here the CDR3 reads CASSLQGHEGNEQFF. The CDR3, as DNA: TGCGCCAGCAGCTTGCAGGGGCACGAGGGAAATGAGCAGTTCTTC.

V and J are TRBV27 and TRBJ2-2, with TRBD2 as a possible D gene (7 bases). The length of the CDR3 is 16 residues. Germline CDR1 MNHEY, CDR2 SMNVEV (reference sequence). The germline V and J ends were trimmed by 7 bases and 4 bases, with 19 bases remaining between them. CDR3 region: CASTPGGTGRTGELFF. The CDR3 bases are TGTGCCAGCACCCCGGGAGGTACAGGGCGCACCGGGGAGCTGTTTTTT.

V usage is TRBV6-6 and J usage is TRBJ1-1; D not resolved. Trimming took 2 bases from V and 2 from J, leaving 9 bases between them. CDR1 and CDR2 from the germline V gene are MNHNY and SVGAGI (reference sequence). The CDR3 spans 14 residues. CDR3 in amino acids: CASSYNRGNTEAFF. CDR3 nucleotide sequence: TGTGCCAGCAGTTACAACCGGGGAAACACTGAAGCTTTCTTT.

This chain links TRBV28 with TRBJ2-7; 8 bases are shared with TRBD1. This CDR3 spans 15 amino acids. After removal of 3 bases from V and 4 bases from J, the junction contained 8 bases not matched to a gene. Germline V lookup: CDR1 MDHEN, CDR2 SYDVKM. The CDR3 region is CASSLRQGYLYEQYF. In DNA form, the CDR3 reads TGTGCCAGCAGTTTGCGACAGGGGTATCTTTACGAGCAGTACTTC.

CDR3 in DNA: TGTGCCAGCAGTTACTCTAGCGGGCGACCCTACGAGCAGTACTTC. It is translated as CASSYSSGRPYEQYF. The V call is TRBV6-5, the J call TRBJ2-5; 7 nucleotides agree with TRBD2. The DNA end lines up better with TRBJ2-7; the J call may be wrong. CDR3 length equals 15 residues. Germline V lookup: CDR1 MNHEY, CDR2 SVGAGI.

This chain connects TRBV14 to TRBJ1-4; D is possibly TRBD1 (5 bases). This CDR3 has 12 residues. Germline CDR1 reads SGHDN; CDR2 reads FVKESK. Trimming pared 5 bases from V and 10 bases from J, leaving 11 bases between. CDR3: CASSFWGGKLFF. The CDR3 DNA sequence: TGTGCCAGCAGCTTCTGGGGGGGAAAACTGTTTTTT.

The chain is built from TRBV27 and TRBJ1-1; no reliable D call. The CDR3 runs to 13 residues. In germline, CDR1 is MNHEY, CDR2 SMNVEV (reference sequence). V was shortened by 3 bases and J by 6 bases, with 11 bases between the two germline ends. This chain's CDR3 is CASSFVRGSEAFF. CDR3 in DNA: TGTGCCAGCAGTTTCGTACGCGGATCTGAAGCTTTCTTT.